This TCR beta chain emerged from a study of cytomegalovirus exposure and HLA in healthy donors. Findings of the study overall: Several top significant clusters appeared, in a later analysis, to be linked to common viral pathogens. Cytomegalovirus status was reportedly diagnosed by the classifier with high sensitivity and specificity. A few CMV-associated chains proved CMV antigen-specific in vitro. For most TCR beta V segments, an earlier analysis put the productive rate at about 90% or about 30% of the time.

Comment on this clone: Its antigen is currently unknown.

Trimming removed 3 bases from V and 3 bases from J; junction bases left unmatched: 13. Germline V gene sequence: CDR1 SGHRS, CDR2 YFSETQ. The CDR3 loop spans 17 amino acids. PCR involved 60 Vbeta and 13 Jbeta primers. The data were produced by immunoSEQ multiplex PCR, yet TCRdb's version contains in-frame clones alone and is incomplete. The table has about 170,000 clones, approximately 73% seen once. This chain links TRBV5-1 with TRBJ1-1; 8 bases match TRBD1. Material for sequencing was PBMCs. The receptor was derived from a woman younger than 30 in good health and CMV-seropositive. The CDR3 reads CASSSTHSGGQDTEAFF. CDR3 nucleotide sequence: TGCGCCAGCAGCTCCACTCATTCAGGGGGCCAGGACACTGAAGCTTTCTTT.